This T cell receptor beta chain appears in the sequencing data of a study of T-cell reconstitution after alpha-beta-depleted transplantation in children. Germline loops: CDR1 DFQATT, CDR2 SNEGSKA (reference sequence). V was pared by 6 bases and J by 5 bases, with 16 bases between. This CDR3 has 13 residues. The TCRbeta library incorporated unique molecular identifiers. One entry per CDR3 protein, called by TCRdb with MiXCR from the PCR reads. The profile shows fewer than 550,000 distinct CDR3 sequences, about an eighth of them singletons. This sequence was found in a female patient between 2 and 15 years old who had a stem cell transplant for aplastic anemia, so the T cells may come from the graft donor. The specimen was PBMCs, mostly from graft donor cells, collected 180 days after TCRalphabeta/CD19-depleted stem cell transplant. The chain employs TRBV20-1 and TRBJ1-2; D might be TRBD1 (5 bases). CDR3 protein: CSARARGFYGYTF. The CDR3 DNA reads as TGCAGTGCCAGGGCCCGGGGGTTTTATGGCTACACCTTC.